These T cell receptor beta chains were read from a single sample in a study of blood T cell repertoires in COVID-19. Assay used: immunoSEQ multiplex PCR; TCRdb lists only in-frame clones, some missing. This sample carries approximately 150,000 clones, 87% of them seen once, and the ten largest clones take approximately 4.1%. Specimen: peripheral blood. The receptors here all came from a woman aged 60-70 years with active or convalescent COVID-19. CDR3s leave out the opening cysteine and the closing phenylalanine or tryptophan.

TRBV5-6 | ASSLVGQGRDEQY
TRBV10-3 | AMTTGPGSEQY
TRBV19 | ASHRSGASSYNEQF
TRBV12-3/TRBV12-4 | ASTQGVLAAF
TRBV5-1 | ASSSGDRRGGELF
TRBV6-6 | ASSHTGRAYEQY
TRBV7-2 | ASSSGRVNTDTQY
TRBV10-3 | AISDGRGTQETQY
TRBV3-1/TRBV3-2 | ASSQDRSTEAF
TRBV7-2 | ASASRVQETQY
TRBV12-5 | ASGLSGGVQETQY
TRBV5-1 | ASSPTGTNTEAF
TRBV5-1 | ASSRQGNTEAF
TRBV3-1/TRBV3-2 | ASSPTRQTYEQY
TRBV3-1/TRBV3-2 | ASSPTEGARAEAF
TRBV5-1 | ASSYGQEGTYEQY
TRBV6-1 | ASSSDQPQH
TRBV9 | ASSGSDLETQY
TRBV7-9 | ASSWDSFNEKLF
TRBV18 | ASSPAQEVNYGYT
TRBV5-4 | ASSLFAENTEAF
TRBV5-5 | ASSSQGSMNTEAF
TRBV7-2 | ASSLEQGNQPQH
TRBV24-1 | ATSTGTNEQF
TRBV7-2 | ASSLVAGGGYEQY
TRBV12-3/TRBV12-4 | ASSLGQTYEQY
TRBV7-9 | ASSSTGAYGNTIY
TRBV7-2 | ASSSDRRGY
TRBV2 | ASRQGTGRNSPLH
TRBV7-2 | ASSLGVLLGYT
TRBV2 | ASRDPGHGGYEQY
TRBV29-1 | SVDAGVETQY
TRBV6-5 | ASTSGGGTDTQY
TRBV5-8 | ASSLVSQGAQY
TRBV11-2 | ASSLEYSGRGVAYEQY
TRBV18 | ASSRGSEQETQY
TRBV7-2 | ASSLAPASSGNTIY
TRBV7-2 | ASSSTGSMNTEAF
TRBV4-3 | ASSQSPGFTDTQY
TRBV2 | ASSRSRDSPLH
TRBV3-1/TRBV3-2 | ASSQDFGLGTSREQY
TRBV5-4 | ASSRTSSYEQY
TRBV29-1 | SVEAGTYASYEQY
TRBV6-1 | ASTSGRGTGNTIY
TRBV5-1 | ASSLLGAGAYEQY
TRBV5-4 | ASSLRGGTEAF
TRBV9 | ASSVGQGALIGNTIY
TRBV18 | ASSPKRVGNTEAF
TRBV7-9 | ASSQHVSPYEQY
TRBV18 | ASSPSGGTTDTQY
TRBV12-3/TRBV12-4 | ASRMTGGEKLF
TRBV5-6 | ASSGRGETQY
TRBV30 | AWSFTGGKAGYT
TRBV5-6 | ASSLRKWGLLH
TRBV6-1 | ASSERTGVRGYT
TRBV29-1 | SVGRGGLDEQF
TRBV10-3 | AISVQGLNTEAF